Detailed here is one TCR beta chain. The antigen is undetermined. The CDR3 sequence is 15 residues long. V gave up 3 bases and J gave up 6 bases, with 18 bases separating them. Germline CDR1 reads WSHSY; CDR2 reads SAAADI. Healthy bone marrow donors made up the cohort. This specimen comes from a study of cytomegalovirus exposure and HLA in healthy donors. The PCR ran on 60 Vbeta and 13 Jbeta primers. The data were produced by immunoSEQ multiplex PCR, yet TCRdb's version contains in-frame clones alone and is incomplete. The sample consists of 75,000 to 85,000 clones, 80% of them appearing once. The study's findings and limits: Researchers catalogued about 150 TCR beta chains as cytomegalovirus-associated. Analysis was carried out at a later point, and it linked a missense DCLRE1C variant to TCR beta V- and J-gene trimming. A reported reduction in N-insertions relative to the roughly 610-donor mean was seen in an Asian-associated ancestry cluster in a later analysis.

Sequencing was performed on PBMCs. J is TRBJ2-7 and V is TRBV10-2; D possibly corresponds to TRBD1 (7 bases). The sequence came from a male donor in good health and CMV-seronegative. The CDR3 region is CASSEEGRGRSEQYF. The CDR3 DNA is TGCGCCAGCAGTGAAGAGGGCAGGGGGAGGTCCGAGCAGTACTTC.